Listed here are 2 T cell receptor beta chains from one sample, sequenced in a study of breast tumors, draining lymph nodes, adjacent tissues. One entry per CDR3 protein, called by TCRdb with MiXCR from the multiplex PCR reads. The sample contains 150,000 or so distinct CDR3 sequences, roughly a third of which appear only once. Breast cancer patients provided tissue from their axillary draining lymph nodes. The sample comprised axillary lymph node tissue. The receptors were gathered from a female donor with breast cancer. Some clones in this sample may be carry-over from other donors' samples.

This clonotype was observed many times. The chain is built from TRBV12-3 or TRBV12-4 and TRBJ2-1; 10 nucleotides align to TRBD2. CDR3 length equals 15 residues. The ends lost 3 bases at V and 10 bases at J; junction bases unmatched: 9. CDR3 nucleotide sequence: TGTGCCAGCAGTTTGAGCGGGGGGGCTGAGCGCGAGCAGTTCTTC. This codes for CASSLSGGAEREQFF.

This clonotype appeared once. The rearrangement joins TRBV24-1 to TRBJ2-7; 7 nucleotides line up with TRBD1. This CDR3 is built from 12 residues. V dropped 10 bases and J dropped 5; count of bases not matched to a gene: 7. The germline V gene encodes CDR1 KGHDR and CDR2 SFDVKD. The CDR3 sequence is CATGGADHEQYF. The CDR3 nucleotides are TGTGCCACAGGGGGCGCAGACCACGAGCAGTACTTC.